This TCR beta chain was identified in a study of a mutant IDH1 vaccine in newly diagnosed glioma. Overall study context: The earlier regimen, radiotherapy, temozolomide, or both, was most often both.

Described time point: week 5, during vaccination. Alongside topical imiquimod, each dose of vaccine comprised 300 ug of mutant IDH1 20-mer peptide. TCRdb's copy holds only in-frame clones and misses some; the assay was immunoSEQ multiplex PCR. The sample holds roughly 51,000 clones; around 80% are singletons and the top ten take 3% to 4%. The CDR3 length is 15 residues. Trimming cost V 4 bases and J 1 base; bases outside gene matches: 8. Per the germline V gene, CDR1 is SGDLS and CDR2 is YYNGEE. Regarding this clone: Its matching antigen is unknown.

Here the sequenced sample was PBMCs, taken from a glioma patient whose treatment included an IDH1 peptide vaccine. The rearrangement links TRBV9 to TRBJ2-7, with 7 bases aligning to TRBD1. This receptor was obtained from a man aged 30 to 39 with glioma. As DNA, the CDR3 is TGTGCCAGCAGCCTCGGACAGGCCTTTTCCTACGAGCAGTACTTC. Protein product: CASSLGQAFSYEQYF.